This entry describes one TCR beta chain. Trimming left V 1 base short and J 2 bases short, with 9 bases between. From germline, CDR1 is SGHKS and CDR2 YYEKEE (reference sequence). The CDR3 is 15 amino acids. TCRdb's table, derived via immunoSEQ multiplex PCR, lists solely in-frame clones and lacks some. The sample has 55,000 to 85,000 clones; about nine tenths are singletons. The data were taken from a study of control samples from healthy donors and cancer patients. The sequence came from a man in his 60s with lung cancer. Input material: PBMCs. The chain is built from TRBV5-5 and TRBJ2-2; D tentatively reads TRBD1 or TRBD2 (5 bases each). CDR3 in amino acids: CASSLRGVNTGELFF. CDR3 bases: TGTGCCAGCAGCTTGAGAGGGGTAAACACCGGGGAGCTGTTTTTT.